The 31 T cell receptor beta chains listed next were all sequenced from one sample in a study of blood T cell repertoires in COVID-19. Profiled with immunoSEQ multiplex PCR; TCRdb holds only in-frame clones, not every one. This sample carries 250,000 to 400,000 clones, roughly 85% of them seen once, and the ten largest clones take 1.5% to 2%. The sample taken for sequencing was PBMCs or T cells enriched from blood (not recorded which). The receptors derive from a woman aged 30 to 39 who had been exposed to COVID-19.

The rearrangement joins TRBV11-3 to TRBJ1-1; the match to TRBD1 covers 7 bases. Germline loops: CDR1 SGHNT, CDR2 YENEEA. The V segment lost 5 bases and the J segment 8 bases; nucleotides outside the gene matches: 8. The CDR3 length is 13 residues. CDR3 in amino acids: CASSPGTVGEAFF. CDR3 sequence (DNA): TGTGCCAGCAGCCCCGGGACAGTGGGGGAAGCTTTCTTT.

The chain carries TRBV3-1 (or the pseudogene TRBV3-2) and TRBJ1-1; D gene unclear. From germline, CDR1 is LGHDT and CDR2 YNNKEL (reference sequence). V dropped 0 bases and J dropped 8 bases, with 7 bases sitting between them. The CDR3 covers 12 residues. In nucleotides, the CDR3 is TGTGCCAGCAGCCAAGATCCCTCCGAAGCTTTCTTT. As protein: CASSQDPSEAFF.

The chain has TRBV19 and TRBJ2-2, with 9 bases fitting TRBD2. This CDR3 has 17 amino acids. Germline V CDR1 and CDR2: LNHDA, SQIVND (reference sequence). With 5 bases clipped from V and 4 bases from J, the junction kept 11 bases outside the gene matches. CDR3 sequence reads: CASSPLAGGPSTGELFF. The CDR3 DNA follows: TGTGCCAGTAGTCCGTTGGCGGGAGGGCCAAGCACCGGGGAGCTGTTTTTT.

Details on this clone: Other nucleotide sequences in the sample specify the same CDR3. The CDR3 DNA is TGTGCCAGCAGCTCACAGGGGGCTGGAAACACCATATATTTT. It translates to CASSSQGAGNTIYF. This chain uses TRBV7-2 with TRBJ1-3, with 8 bases matching TRBD1. There are 14 residues in the CDR3. Per the germline V gene, CDR1 is SGHTA and CDR2 is FQGNSA. V gave up 4 bases and J gave up 2 bases; unmatched junction bases: 1.

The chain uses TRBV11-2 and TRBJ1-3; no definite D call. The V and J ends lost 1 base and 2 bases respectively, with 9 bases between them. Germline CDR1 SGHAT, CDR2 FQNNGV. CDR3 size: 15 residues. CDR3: CASSLVGSPGNTIYF. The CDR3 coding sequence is TGTGCCAGCAGCTTAGTGGGGAGCCCTGGAAACACCATATATTTT.

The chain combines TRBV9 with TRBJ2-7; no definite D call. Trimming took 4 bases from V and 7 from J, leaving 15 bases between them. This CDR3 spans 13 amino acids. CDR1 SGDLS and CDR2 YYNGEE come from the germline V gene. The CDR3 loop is CASSPPLSPEQYF. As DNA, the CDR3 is TGTGCCAGCAGCCCTCCACTAAGTCCGGAGCAGTACTTC. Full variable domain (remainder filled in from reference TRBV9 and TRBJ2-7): DSGVTQTPKHLITATGQRVTLRCSPRSGDLSVYWYQQSLDQGLQFLIQYYNGEERAKGNILERFSAQQFPDLHSELNLSSLELGDSALYFCASSPPLSPEQYFGPGTRLTVT.

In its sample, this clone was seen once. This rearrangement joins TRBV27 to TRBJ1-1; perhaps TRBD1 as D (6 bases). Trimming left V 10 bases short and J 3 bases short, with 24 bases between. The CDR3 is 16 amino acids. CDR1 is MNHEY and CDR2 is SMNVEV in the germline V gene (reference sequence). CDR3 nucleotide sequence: TGTGCCACCTCCGGCTACAGGGTAGCTTCGGACACTGAAGCTTTCTTT. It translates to CATSGYRVASDTEAFF.

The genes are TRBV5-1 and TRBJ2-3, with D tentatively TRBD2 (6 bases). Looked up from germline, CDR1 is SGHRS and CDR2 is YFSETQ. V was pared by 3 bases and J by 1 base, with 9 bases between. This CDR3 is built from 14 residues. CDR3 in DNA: TGCGCCAGCAGCTCGGGAGTTGGCACAGATACGCAGTATTTT. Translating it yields CASSSGVGTDTQYF.

CDR3: CASSQGTGGTSTDTQYF. The CDR3 coding sequence is TGTGCCAGCAGCCAAGGAACGGGCGGGACTAGCACAGATACGCAGTATTTT. This rearrangement joins TRBV3-1 (or the pseudogene TRBV3-2) to TRBJ2-3, with a tentative D call TRBD2 (6 bases). Trimming removed 1 base at V and 0 bases at J, with 14 bases between. The CDR3 has 17 residues. Per germline, CDR1 LGHDT and CDR2 YNNKEL (reference sequence).

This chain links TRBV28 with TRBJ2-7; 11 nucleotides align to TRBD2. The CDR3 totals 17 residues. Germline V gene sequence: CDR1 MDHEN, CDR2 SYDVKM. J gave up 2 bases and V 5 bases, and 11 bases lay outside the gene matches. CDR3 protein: CASSLPTRTSGPYEQYF. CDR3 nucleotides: TGTGCCAGCAGTCTCCCCACTAGGACTAGCGGGCCCTACGAGCAGTACTTC.

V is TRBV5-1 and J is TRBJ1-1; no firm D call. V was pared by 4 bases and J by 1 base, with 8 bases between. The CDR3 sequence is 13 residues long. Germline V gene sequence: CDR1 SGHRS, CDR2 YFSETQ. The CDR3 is CASSPSQNTEAFF. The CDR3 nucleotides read TGCGCCAGCAGCCCGAGTCAGAACACTGAAGCTTTCTTT.

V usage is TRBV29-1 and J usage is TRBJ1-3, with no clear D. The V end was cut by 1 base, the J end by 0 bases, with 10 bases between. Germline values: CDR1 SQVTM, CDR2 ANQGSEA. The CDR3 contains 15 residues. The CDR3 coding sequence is TGCAGCGTTGAAGTAGTGAAGAGCTCTGGAAACACCATATATTTT. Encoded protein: CSVEVVKSSGNTIYF. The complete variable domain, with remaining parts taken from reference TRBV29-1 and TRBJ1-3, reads SAVISQKPSRDICQRGTSLTIQCQVDSQVTMMFWYRQQPGQSLTLIATANQGSEATYESGFVIDKFPISRPNLTFSTLTVSNMSPEDSSIYLCSVEVVKSSGNTIYFGEGSWLTVV.

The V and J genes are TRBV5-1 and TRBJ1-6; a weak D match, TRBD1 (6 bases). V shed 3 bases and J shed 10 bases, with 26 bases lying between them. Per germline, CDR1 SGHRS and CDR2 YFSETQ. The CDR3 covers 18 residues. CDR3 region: CASSSLPGTQPTGSPLHF. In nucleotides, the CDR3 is TGCGCCAGCAGCTCTCTGCCCGGGACACAGCCTACCGGGTCACCCCTCCACTTT.

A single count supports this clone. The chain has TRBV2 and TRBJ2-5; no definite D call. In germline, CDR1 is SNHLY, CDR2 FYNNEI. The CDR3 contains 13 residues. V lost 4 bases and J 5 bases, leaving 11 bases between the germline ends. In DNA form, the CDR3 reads TGTGCCAGCAGTGTGTCGATTAGCGAGACCCAGTACTTC. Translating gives CASSVSISETQYF.

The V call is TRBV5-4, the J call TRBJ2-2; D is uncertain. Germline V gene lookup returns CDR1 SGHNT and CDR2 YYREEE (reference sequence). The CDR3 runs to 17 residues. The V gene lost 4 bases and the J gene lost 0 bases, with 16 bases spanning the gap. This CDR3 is CASSPYGQPANTGELFF. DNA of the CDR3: TGTGCCAGCAGCCCTTATGGGCAGCCTGCGAACACCGGGGAGCTGTTTTTT.

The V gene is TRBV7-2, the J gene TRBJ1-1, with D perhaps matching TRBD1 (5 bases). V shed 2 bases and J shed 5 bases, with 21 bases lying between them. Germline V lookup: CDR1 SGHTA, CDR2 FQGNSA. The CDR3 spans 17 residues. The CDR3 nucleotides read TGTGCCAGCAGCTTACTCTCAATTTGGGGGAGCGGGACTGAAGCTTTCTTT. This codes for CASSLLSIWGSGTEAFF.

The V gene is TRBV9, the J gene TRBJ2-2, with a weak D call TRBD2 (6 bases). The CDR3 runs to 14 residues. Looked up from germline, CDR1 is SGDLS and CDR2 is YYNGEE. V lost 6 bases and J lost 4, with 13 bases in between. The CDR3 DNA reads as TGTGCCAGCAAGGAAACTAGCAGCACCGGGGAGCTGTTTTTT. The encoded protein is CASKETSSTGELFF.

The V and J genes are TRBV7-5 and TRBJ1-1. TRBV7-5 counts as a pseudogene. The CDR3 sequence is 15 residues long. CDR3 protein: CVRSLAPSTGTEAFF. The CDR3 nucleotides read TGTGTCAGAAGCTTAGCACCTAGTACGGGAACTGAAGCTTTCTTT.

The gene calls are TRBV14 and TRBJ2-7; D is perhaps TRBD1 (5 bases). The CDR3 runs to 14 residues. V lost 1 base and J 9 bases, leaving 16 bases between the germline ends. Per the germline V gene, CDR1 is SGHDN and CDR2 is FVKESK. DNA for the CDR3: TGTGCCAGCAGCCAAGTTACAGGCCACTCCGGGCAGTACTTC. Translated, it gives CASSQVTGHSGQYF. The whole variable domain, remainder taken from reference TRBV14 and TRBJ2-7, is EAGVTQFPSHSVIEKGQTVTLRCDPISGHDNLYWYRRVMGKEIKFLLHFVKESKQDESGMPNNRFLAERTGGTYSTLKVQPAELEDSGVYFCASSQVTGHSGQYFGPGTRLTVT.

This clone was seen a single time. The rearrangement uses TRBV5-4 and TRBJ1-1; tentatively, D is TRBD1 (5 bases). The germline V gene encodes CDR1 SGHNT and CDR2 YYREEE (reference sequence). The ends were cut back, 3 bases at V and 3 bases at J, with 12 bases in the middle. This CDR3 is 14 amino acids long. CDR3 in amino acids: CASSSLQADTEAFF. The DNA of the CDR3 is TGTGCCAGCAGCTCTCTACAGGCGGACACTGAAGCTTTCTTT.

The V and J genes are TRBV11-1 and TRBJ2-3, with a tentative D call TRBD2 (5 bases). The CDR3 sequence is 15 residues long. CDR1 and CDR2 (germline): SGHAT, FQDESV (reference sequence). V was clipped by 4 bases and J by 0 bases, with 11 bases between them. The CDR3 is CASSSSGGSTDTQYF. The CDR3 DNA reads TGTGCCAGCAGCTCCAGCGGAGGAAGCACAGATACGCAGTATTTT.

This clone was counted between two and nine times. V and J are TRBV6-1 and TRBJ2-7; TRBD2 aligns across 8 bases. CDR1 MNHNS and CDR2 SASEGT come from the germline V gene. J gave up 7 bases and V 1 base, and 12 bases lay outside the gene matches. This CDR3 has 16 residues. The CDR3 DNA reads TGTGCCAGCAGTGAAGGAACTAGCGGCCTTCAGGGGGAGCAGTACTTC. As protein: CASSEGTSGLQGEQYF.

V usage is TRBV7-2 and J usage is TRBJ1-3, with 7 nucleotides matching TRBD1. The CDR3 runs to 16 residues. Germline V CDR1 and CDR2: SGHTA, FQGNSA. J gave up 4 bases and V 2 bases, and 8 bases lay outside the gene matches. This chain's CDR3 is CASSLNEGTAGNTIYF. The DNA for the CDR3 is TGTGCCAGCAGCTTAAATGAGGGGACAGCCGGAAACACCATATATTTT.

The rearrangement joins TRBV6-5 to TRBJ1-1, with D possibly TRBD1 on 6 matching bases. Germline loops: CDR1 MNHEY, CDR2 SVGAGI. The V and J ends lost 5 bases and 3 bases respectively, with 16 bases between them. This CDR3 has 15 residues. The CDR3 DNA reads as TGTGCCAGCAGTCAGGGACAACCGAGGGACACTGAAGCTTTCTTT. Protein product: CASSQGQPRDTEAFF.

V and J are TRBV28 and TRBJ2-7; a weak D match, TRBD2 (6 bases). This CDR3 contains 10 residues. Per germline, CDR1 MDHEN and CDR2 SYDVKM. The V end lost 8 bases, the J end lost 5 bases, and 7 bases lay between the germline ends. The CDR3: CASGTHEQYF. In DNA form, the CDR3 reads TGTGCCAGCGGGACTCACGAGCAGTACTTC. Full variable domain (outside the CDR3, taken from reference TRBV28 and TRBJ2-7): DVKVTQSSRYLVKRTGEKVFLECVQDMDHENMFWYRQDPGLGLRLIYFSYDVKMKEKGDIPEGYSVSREKKERFSLILESASTNQTSMYLCASGTHEQYFGPGTRLTVT.

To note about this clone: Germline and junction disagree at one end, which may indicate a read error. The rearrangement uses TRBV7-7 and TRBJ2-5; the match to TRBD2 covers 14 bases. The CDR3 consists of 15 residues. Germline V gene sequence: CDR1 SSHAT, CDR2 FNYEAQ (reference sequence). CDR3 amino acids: CASSRGLAGVETQYF. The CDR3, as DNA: TGTGCTAGCAGCAGGGGACTAGCGGGAGTGGAGACCCAGTACTTC.

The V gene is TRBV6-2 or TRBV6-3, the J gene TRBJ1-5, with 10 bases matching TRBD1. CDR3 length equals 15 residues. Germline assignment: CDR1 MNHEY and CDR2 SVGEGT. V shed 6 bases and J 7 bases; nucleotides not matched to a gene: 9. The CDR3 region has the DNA TGTGCCAGCAGCCATTGGGACAGGGGTTGGCAGCCCCAGCATTTT. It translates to CASSHWDRGWQPQHF.

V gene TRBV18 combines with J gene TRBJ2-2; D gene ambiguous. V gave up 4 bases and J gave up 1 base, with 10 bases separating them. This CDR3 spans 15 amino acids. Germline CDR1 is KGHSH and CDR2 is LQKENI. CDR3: CASSRADGNTGELFF. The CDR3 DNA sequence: TGTGCCAGCTCACGGGCTGACGGGAACACCGGGGAGCTGTTTTTT.

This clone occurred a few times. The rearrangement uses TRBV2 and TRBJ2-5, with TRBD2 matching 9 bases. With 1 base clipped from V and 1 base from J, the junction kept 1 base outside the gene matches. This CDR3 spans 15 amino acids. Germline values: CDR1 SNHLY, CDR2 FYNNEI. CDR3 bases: TGTGCCAGCAGTGAAGAGCGGGGGGTCCAAGAGACCCAGTACTTC. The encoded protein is CASSEERGVQETQYF.

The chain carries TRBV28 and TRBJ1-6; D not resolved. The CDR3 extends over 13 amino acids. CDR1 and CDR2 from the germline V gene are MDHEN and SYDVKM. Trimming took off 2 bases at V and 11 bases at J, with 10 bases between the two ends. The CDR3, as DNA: TGTGCCAGCAGTTTAAGCTCCCCGCCACCCCTCCACTTT. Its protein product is CASSLSSPPPLHF.

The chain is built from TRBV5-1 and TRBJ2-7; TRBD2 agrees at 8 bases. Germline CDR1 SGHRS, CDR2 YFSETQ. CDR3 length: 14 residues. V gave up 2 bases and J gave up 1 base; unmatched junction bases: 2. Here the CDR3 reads CASSFSSGSYEQYF. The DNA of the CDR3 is TGCGCCAGCAGCTTTTCTAGCGGGTCCTACGAGCAGTACTTC.